Listed below are T cell receptor beta chains from one sample, sequenced in a study of OX40 agonist ivuxolimab in advanced cancers. TCRdb keeps only in-frame clones here, not all; method: immunoSEQ multiplex PCR. Of about 79,000 clones detected, 90% appear once; the ten largest clones hold 0.33%. This specimen consisted of CD4+ or CD8+ T cells sorted from blood, obtained in a trial of the OX40 agonist ivuxolimab. The receptors derive from an adult with an advanced solid tumor such as melanoma, head and neck, liver or kidney cancer. Each CDR3 is given with its conserved first and last residue. The D gene is left open where the match is weak. Not every row has a clone size; where given, it reads once, few, many or a size class.

j_call d_call clone_size v_call cdr3_nt cdr3_aa
TRBJ2-5 TRBD2 . TRBV5-1 TGCGCCAGCCACGGACTAGCGGGGAGTCAAGAGACCCAGTACTTC CASHGLAGSQETQYF
TRBJ1-2 . few TRBV9 TGTGCCAGCAGCTTTAGGACAGACTATGGCTACACCTTC CASSFRTDYGYTF
TRBJ1-1 . . TRBV7-9 TGTGCCAGCAGCTTAAATCCTAAGAACACTGAAGCTTTCTTT CASSLNPKNTEAFF
TRBJ1-1 . once TRBV19 TGTGCCAGTAGCCTACAGGGTATAGTGAACACTGAAGCTTTCTTT CASSLQGIVNTEAFF
TRBJ2-1 . . TRBV28 TGTGCCAGCCTTCGGTTTCCTACCGAAAGCTCCTACAATGAGCAGTTCTTC CASLRFPTESSYNEQFF
TRBJ1-4 . . TRBV6-5 TGTGCCAGCAGGCTTCTTACGGGGACGGAACTGTTTTTT CASRLLTGTELFF
TRBJ1-1 . . TRBV5-1 TGCGCCAGCAGTTATCAACTAAGGGATGGCACTGAAGCTTTCTTT CASSYQLRDGTEAFF
TRBJ1-1 TRBD1 . TRBV19 TGTGCCAGTAGTGGACAGGGGGCGAGCACTGAAGCTTTCTTT CASSGQGASTEAFF
TRBJ1-6 . . TRBV7-3 TGTGCCAGCAGCTTATCATCTAATTCACCCCTCCACTTT CASSLSSNSPLHF
TRBJ1-1 TRBD1 . TRBV5-5 TGTGCCAGCAGCTACCGACTGGGACAGGTACCAAACACTGAAGCTTTCTTT CASSYRLGQVPNTEAFF
TRBJ1-5 . . TRBV7-8 TGTGCCAGCAGCTTAGACAGGGAGAGCAATCAGCCCCAGCATTTT CASSLDRESNQPQHF
TRBJ1-6 . . TRBV14 TGTGCCAGCAGCCAAGAGGGCAGGGCCAATTCACCCCTCCACTTT CASSQEGRANSPLHF
TRBJ1-2 . . TRBV5-1 TGCGCCAGCAGCTTGGGGGCAGGGCATGGCTACACCTTC CASSLGAGHGYTF
TRBJ2-1 . once TRBV5-4 TGTGCCAGCAGCGTAACGGGGAATGAGCAGTTCTTC CASSVTGNEQFF
TRBJ1-5 . . TRBV30 TGTGCCTGGAGTCCGGACGCCCGGGGAGCCCAGCATTTT CAWSPDARGAQHF
TRBJ2-7 . . TRBV2 TGTGCCAGCAGTGAAGGGCGGGGACGCTCCGAGCAGTACTTC CASSEGRGRSEQYF
TRBJ2-3 TRBD1 . TRBV6-6 TGTGCCAGCAGCCGCCGGGACAGGGACACAGATACGCAGTATTTT CASSRRDRDTDTQYF
TRBJ2-5 TRBD2 . TRBV7-9 TGTGCCAGCAGCCTCTCAGCGGGGTACCAAGAGACCCAGTACTTC CASSLSAGYQETQYF
TRBJ2-1 TRBD2 . TRBV10-1 TGCGCCAGTGCCACAGGAGAGCGGGGGACATTGGGGAATGAGCAGTTCTTC CASATGERGTLGNEQFF
TRBJ1-1 . . TRBV7-2 TGTGCCAGCAGCTTAGATCATAACACTGAAGCTTTCTTT CASSLDHNTEAFF
TRBJ1-1 . . TRBV19 TGTGCCAGTAGCCACACCCCCCCGATGAACACTGAAGCTTTCTTT CASSHTPPMNTEAFF
TRBJ1-2 . . TRBV6-5 TGTGCCAGCAGTTACCAAGGGGGGACTGCCGGCTACACCTTC CASSYQGGTAGYTF
TRBJ1-2 TRBD1 . TRBV7-2 TGTGCCAGCAGCTTAGGGGTGGGACAGGACTATGGCTACACCTTC CASSLGVGQDYGYTF
TRBJ2-2 TRBD1 . TRBV27 TGTGCCAGCACCCGGGGGGTACAGGGGGCGACCGGGGAGCTGTTTTTT CASTRGVQGATGELFF
TRBJ1-2 TRBD1 . TRBV6-5 TGTGCCAGCACCCGTAGGGGACAGGGGGATGGCTACACCTTC CASTRRGQGDGYTF
TRBJ2-7 TRBD1 . TRBV6-5 TGTGCCAGCAGTGGGCCGGGACAGTCAACCTACGAGCAGTACTTC CASSGPGQSTYEQYF
TRBJ2-5 . . TRBV19 TGTGCCAGTAGTATTGCAGGGGCGGAGACCCAGTACTTC CASSIAGAETQYF
TRBJ1-2 . . TRBV10-3 TGTGCCACCCATCCCCTTGGGGACTATGGCTACACCTTC CATHPLGDYGYTF
TRBJ1-5 . . TRBV19 TGTGCCAGTATCCGTACGGGGAATAGCAATCAGCCCCAGCATTTT CASIRTGNSNQPQHF
TRBJ1-4 . . TRBV6-5 TGTGCCAGCAGTTACTCGGTCGGGCGCGGTGAAAAACTGTTTTTT CASSYSVGRGEKLFF
TRBJ1-6 TRBD1 . TRBV18 TGTGCCAGCTCACCACCCGGACAGGGGAGATCAATTTCACCCCTCCACTTT CASSPPGQGRSISPLHF
TRBJ2-5 . . TRBV6-5 TGTGCCAGCAGTTACTCGTATTCTCGGGAGACCCAGTACTTC CASSYSYSRETQYF
TRBJ1-3 . . TRBV27 TGTGCCAGCAGTCCCGGGACACTCGAGGCGGGAAACACCATATATTTT CASSPGTLEAGNTIYF
TRBJ1-2 . . TRBV5-1 TGCGCCAGCAGCACAGGACAGCGATACTATGGCTACACCTTC CASSTGQRYYGYTF
TRBJ2-5 . . TRBV7-9 TGTGCCAGCAGCTTAGGCCTCGGGTCGGATGAGACCCAGTACTTC CASSLGLGSDETQYF
TRBJ1-4 . . TRBV6-1 TGTGCCAGCAGCCCATTGGCGGGGGCTAATGAAAAACTGTTTTTT CASSPLAGANEKLFF
TRBJ1-6 TRBD1 . TRBV6-1 TGTGCCAGCAGTGGGGCCGGGACAGTAAATTCACCCCTCCACTTT CASSGAGTVNSPLHF
TRBJ2-3 . once TRBV18 TGTGCCAGCTCACCATCTGGCCGTACAGATACGCAGTATTTT CASSPSGRTDTQYF
TRBJ1-2 . once TRBV19 TGTGCCAGTAGTGCCGCTCAGGGGCACTATGGCTACACCTTC CASSAAQGHYGYTF
TRBJ2-1 TRBD1 . TRBV19 TGTGCCAGTAGTAACTGGGACAGGGGGATTAATGAGCAGTTCTTC CASSNWDRGINEQFF
TRBJ1-1 . . TRBV2 TGTGCCAGCAGTGAAGCGTGGCGGGTCGGCTTCTCGAACACTGAAGCTTTCTTT CASSEAWRVGFSNTEAFF
TRBJ2-3 TRBD2 . TRBV5-1 TGCGCCAGCAGCTTGGCCCCCAGCGGGGGGGCCGCAGATACGCAGTATTTT CASSLAPSGGAADTQYF
TRBJ2-6 . . TRBV19 TGTGCCAGTAGACAGGACCAGACAGGGGCCAACGTCCTGACTTTC CASRQDQTGANVLTF
TRBJ1-2 TRBD1 . TRBV6-1 TGTGCCAGCAGTGCAGGGACAGAAATCTACTATGGCTACACCTTC CASSAGTEIYYGYTF
TRBJ2-3 TRBD2 . TRBV4-1 TGCGCCAGCAGCCAACCCACCCGAAAGCGGGGGGCGGGAGATACGCAGTATTTT CASSQPTRKRGAGDTQYF
TRBJ2-3 . . TRBV7-8 TGTGCCAGCAGCTTGGAGCGTATTTTCACAGATACGCAGTATTTT CASSLERIFTDTQYF
TRBJ2-2 . once TRBV6-4 TGTGCCAGCAGAGCACGCGGACAAACAGTTTACCCGAACACCGGGGAGCTGTTTTTT CASRARGQTVYPNTGELFF
TRBJ2-2 . once TRBV4-1 TGCGCCAGCAGCCAAGAGGGGGCAAGGGAGCTGTTTTTT CASSQEGARELFF
TRBJ1-2 TRBD1 few TRBV6-5 TGTGCCAGCAGTTACGTAAGGACAGGGGGCAACTATGGCTACACCTTC CASSYVRTGGNYGYTF
TRBJ1-1 TRBD1 . TRBV6-6 TGTGCCAGCAGTTACTCCTTAGACAGGGCCGAAGGTGAAGCTTTCTTT CASSYSLDRAEGEAFF
TRBJ1-5 . . TRBV10-3 TGTGCCATCAGTGCAGACAGTAATCAGCCCCAGCATTTT CAISADSNQPQHF
TRBJ2-5 . . TRBV6-1 TGTGCCAGCAGTGAAGACCCGAACAGGGAGACCCAGTACTTC CASSEDPNRETQYF
TRBJ2-5 TRBD1 once TRBV19 TGTGCCAGTAGTAAGGGGGCTGGAGAGACCCAGTACTTC CASSKGAGETQYF
TRBJ2-2 . . TRBV5-5 TGTGCCAGCAGTTTCCTCCGGCAGCCCTTAAACACCGGGGAGCTGTTTTTT CASSFLRQPLNTGELFF
TRBJ1-5 . . TRBV6-5 TGTGCCAGCAGCGGGTCTAATCAGCCCCAGCATTTT CASSGSNQPQHF
TRBJ2-2 . . TRBV6-6 TGTGCCAGCAGTCTACAGGGTGTCTCCGGGGAGCTGTTTTTT CASSLQGVSGELFF
TRBJ1-1 . . TRBV5-6 TGTGCCAGCCTTCTTGGGGGGCCGAACACTGAAGCTTTCTTT CASLLGGPNTEAFF